Ten or more counts support the clone carrying this T cell receptor beta chain. Its antigen remains unidentified. TCRdb re-derived calls from the PCR reads in MiXCR, one entry per CDR3 protein. The sample carries just under 650,000 distinct CDR3 sequences, nearly 20% recorded once. The data derive from a study of molecular identifiers for immune sequencing clone quantification. Study conclusions and caveats: Even with more than 950,000 naive cells present, spiked Jurkat TCR RNA from one cell was reportedly detectable. Clonotypes surpassing 20 RNA copies contained over 97% of effector molecules, versus under 1% in naive cells.

It was from roughly 21,000 to 960,000 sorted cells, with 10%, 30% or 50% RNA, that naive CD8 libraries came. When naive CD8 T cells were sorted, they were gated as CD8+CD4-CCR7+CD45RA+. CDR1 and CDR2 (germline): LGHNA, YNFKEQ. The CDR3 extends over 18 amino acids. Trimming cost V 0 bases and J 1 base; bases outside gene matches: 12. Sequences were obtained from naive CD8+ T cells from blood, with Jurkat cell RNA spiked in. This sample's subset: FACS-sorted CD8+CD4-CCR7+CD45RA+ naive T cells. The chain combines TRBV4-2 with TRBJ2-7; TRBD2 matches 7 bases. This clonotype originated in a human donor in good health. Some libraries in this study had Jurkat cell RNA spiked in. CDR3: CASSQEWTRGGGSYEQYF. The CDR3 DNA reads as TGTGCCAGCAGCCAAGAATGGACCCGTGGGGGGGGGTCCTACGAGCAGTACTTC.